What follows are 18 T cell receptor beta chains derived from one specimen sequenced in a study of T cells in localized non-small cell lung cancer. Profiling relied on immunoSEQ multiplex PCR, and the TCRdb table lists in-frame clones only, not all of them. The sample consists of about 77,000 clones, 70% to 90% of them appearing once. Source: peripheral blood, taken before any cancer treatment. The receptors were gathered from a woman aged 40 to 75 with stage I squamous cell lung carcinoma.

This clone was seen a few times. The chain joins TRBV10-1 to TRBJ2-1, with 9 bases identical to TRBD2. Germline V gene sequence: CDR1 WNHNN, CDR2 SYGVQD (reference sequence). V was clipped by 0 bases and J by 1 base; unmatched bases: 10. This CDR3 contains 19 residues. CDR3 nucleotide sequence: TGCGCCAGCAGTGAGTCGCGCGGGGGGGCCCGAAAGTCCTACAATGAGCAGTTCTTC. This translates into CASSESRGGARKSYNEQFF.

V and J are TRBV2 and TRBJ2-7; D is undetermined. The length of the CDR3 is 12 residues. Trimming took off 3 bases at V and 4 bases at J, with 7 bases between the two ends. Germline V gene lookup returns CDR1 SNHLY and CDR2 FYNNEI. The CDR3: CASSDKGYEQYF. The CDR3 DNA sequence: TGTGCCAGCAGTGACAAGGGATACGAGCAGTACTTC.

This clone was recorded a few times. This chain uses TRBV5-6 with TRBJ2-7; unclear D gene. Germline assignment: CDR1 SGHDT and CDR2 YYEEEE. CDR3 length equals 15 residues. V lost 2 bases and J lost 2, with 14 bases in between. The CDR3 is CASSFGPVSTYEQYF. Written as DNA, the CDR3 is TGTGCCAGCAGCTTTGGGCCAGTAAGCACCTACGAGCAGTACTTC.

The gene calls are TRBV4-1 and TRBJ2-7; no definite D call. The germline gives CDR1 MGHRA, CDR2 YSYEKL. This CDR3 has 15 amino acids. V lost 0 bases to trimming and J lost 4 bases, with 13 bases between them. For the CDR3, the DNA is TGCGCCAGCAGCCAAGATCCGGGCAGGAGTTACGAGCAGTACTTC. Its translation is CASSQDPGRSYEQYF.

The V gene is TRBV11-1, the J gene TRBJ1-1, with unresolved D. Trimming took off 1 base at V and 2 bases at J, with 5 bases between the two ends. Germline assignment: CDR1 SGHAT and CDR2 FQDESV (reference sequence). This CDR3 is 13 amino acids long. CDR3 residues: CASSLETNTEAFF. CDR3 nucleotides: TGTGCCAGCAGCTTAGAGACCAACACTGAAGCTTTCTTT.

CDR3 in amino acids: CASSSTGLSNTQYF. The CDR3 nucleotides are TGTGCCAGCAGTTCCACGGGTCTATCGAATACGCAGTATTTT. J is TRBJ2-3 and V is TRBV6-6; D call uncertain. The germline V and J ends were trimmed by 4 bases and 7 bases, with 15 bases remaining between them. Germline-derived CDR1 and CDR2 are MNHNY and SVGAGI (reference sequence). The CDR3 consists of 14 residues.

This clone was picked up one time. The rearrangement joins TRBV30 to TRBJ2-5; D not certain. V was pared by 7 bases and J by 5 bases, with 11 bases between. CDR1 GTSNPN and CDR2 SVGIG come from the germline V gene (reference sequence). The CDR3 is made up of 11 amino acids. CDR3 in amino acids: CASLHWETQYF. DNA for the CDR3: TGTGCCTCGCTCCACTGGGAGACCCAGTACTTC.

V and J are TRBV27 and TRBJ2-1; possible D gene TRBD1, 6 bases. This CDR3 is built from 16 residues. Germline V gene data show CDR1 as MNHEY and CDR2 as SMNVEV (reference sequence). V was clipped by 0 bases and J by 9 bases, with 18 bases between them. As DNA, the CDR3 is TGTGCCAGCAGTTTATCAGGGGGACGAGGGAACAGTGAGCAGTTCTTC. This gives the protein CASSLSGGRGNSEQFF.

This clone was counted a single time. CDR3 sequence: CASRPDRAKNSPLHF. The CDR3 region has the DNA TGTGCCAGCAGACCGGACAGGGCGAAGAATTCACCCCTCCACTTT. The chain carries TRBV6-1 and TRBJ1-6; TRBD1 aligns across 8 bases. CDR3 size: 15 residues. Germline loops: CDR1 MNHNS, CDR2 SASEGT. V lost 6 bases to trimming and J lost 7 bases; unmatched junction nucleotides: 8.

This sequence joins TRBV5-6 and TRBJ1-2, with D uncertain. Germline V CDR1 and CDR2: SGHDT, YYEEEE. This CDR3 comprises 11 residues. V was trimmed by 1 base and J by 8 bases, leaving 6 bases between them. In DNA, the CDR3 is TGTGCCAGCAGCTTGAAAGGGGGCTACACCTTC. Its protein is CASSLKGGYTF.

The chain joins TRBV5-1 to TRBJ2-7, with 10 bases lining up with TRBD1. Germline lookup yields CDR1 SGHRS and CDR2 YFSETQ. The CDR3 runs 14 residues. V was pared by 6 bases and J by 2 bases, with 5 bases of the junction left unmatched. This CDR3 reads CASNIGTGAYEQYF. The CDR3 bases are TGCGCCAGCAATATCGGGACAGGGGCCTACGAGCAGTACTTC. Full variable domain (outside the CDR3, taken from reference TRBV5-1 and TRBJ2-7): KAGVTQTPRYLIKTRGQQVTLSCSPISGHRSVSWYQQTPGQGLQFLFEYFSETQRNKGNFPGRFSGRQFSNSRSEMNVSTLELGDSALYLCASNIGTGAYEQYFGPGTRLTVT.

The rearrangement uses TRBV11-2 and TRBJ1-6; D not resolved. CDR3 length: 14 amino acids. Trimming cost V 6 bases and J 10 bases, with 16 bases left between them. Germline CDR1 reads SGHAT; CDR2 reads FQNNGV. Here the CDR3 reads CASSYERVRSPLHF. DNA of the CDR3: TGTGCCAGCAGTTATGAGCGGGTTAGATCACCCCTCCACTTT.

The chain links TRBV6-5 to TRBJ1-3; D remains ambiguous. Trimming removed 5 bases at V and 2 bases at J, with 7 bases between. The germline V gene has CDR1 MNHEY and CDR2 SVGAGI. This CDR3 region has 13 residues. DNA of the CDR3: TGTGCCAGCAGTACTGGAGCTGGAAACACCATATATTTT. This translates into CASSTGAGNTIYF.

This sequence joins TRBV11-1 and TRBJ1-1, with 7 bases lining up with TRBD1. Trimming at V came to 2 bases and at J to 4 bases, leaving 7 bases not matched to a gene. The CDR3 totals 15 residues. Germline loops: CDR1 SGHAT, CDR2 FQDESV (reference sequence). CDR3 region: CASSLTGADGTEAFF. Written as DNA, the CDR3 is TGTGCCAGCAGCTTAACAGGGGCGGATGGCACTGAAGCTTTCTTT.

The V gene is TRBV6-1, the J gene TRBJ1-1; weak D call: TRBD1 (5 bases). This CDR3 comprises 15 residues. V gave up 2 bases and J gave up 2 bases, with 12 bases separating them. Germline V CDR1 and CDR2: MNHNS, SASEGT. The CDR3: CASSERRGFNTEAFF. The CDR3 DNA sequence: TGTGCCAGCAGTGAAAGAAGGGGCTTTAACACTGAAGCTTTCTTT.

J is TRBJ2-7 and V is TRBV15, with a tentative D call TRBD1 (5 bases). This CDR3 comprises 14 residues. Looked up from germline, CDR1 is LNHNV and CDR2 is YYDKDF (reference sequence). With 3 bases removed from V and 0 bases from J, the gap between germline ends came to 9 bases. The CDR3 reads CATSSDSLSYEQYF. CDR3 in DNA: TGTGCCACCAGCAGCGACAGTCTCTCCTACGAGCAGTACTTC.

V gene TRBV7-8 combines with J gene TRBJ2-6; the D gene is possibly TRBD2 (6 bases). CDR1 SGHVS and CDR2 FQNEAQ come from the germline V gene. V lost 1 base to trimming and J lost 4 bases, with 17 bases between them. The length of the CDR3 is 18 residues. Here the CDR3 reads CASSLVGLDLSGANVLTF. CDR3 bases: TGTGCCAGCAGCTTAGTGGGACTCGATCTCTCGGGGGCCAACGTCCTGACTTTC.

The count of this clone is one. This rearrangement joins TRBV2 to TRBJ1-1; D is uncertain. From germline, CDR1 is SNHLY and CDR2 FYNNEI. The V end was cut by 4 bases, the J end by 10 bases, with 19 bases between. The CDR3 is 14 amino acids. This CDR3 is CASSAGEGISVAFF. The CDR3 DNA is TGTGCCAGCAGTGCCGGGGAGGGAATTTCTGTAGCTTTCTTT.